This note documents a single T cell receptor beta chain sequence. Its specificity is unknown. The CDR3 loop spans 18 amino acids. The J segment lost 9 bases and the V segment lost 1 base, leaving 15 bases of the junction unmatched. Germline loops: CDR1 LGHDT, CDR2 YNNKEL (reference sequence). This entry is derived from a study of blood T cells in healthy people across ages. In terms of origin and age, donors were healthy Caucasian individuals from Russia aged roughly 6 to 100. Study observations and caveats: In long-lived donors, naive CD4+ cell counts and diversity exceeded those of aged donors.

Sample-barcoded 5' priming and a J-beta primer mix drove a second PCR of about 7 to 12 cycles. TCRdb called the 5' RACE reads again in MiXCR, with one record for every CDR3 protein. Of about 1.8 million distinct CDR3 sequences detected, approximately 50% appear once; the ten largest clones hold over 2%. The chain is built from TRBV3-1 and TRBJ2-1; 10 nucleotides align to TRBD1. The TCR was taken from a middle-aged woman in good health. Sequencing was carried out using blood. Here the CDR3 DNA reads TGTGCCAGCAGCCAAGTGTGGGGAGACAGGGGGCGGATAGGTGAGCAGTTCTTC. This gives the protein CASSQVWGDRGRIGEQFF.